This T cell receptor beta chain comes out of a study of T cell repertoires in cytomegalovirus infection. Study-level results: Identification of carriers of CMV plus the relevant HLA was performed using cumulative public TCR beta family frequency.

The table lists this clonotype with many counts. The antigen remains undetermined. One entry per CDR3 protein results from TCRdb running MiXCR on the reads. Among about 260,000 distinct CDR3 sequences listed, around 9% were seen once. Looked up from germline, CDR1 is MDHEN and CDR2 is SYDVKM. This CDR3 has 13 residues. Trimming cost V 7 bases and J 4 bases, with 14 bases left between them. Source material: PBMCs. The V and J genes are TRBV28 and TRBJ2-7; D possibly uses TRBD1 or TRBD2 (5 bases each). The source is a human donor in good health (CMV status not recorded). Some clones in this sample may be carry-over from other donors' samples. The CDR3 DNA sequence: TGTGCCAGCATGAGGGGCAGGAATTACGAGCAGTACTTC. Protein sequence: CASMRGRNYEQYF.